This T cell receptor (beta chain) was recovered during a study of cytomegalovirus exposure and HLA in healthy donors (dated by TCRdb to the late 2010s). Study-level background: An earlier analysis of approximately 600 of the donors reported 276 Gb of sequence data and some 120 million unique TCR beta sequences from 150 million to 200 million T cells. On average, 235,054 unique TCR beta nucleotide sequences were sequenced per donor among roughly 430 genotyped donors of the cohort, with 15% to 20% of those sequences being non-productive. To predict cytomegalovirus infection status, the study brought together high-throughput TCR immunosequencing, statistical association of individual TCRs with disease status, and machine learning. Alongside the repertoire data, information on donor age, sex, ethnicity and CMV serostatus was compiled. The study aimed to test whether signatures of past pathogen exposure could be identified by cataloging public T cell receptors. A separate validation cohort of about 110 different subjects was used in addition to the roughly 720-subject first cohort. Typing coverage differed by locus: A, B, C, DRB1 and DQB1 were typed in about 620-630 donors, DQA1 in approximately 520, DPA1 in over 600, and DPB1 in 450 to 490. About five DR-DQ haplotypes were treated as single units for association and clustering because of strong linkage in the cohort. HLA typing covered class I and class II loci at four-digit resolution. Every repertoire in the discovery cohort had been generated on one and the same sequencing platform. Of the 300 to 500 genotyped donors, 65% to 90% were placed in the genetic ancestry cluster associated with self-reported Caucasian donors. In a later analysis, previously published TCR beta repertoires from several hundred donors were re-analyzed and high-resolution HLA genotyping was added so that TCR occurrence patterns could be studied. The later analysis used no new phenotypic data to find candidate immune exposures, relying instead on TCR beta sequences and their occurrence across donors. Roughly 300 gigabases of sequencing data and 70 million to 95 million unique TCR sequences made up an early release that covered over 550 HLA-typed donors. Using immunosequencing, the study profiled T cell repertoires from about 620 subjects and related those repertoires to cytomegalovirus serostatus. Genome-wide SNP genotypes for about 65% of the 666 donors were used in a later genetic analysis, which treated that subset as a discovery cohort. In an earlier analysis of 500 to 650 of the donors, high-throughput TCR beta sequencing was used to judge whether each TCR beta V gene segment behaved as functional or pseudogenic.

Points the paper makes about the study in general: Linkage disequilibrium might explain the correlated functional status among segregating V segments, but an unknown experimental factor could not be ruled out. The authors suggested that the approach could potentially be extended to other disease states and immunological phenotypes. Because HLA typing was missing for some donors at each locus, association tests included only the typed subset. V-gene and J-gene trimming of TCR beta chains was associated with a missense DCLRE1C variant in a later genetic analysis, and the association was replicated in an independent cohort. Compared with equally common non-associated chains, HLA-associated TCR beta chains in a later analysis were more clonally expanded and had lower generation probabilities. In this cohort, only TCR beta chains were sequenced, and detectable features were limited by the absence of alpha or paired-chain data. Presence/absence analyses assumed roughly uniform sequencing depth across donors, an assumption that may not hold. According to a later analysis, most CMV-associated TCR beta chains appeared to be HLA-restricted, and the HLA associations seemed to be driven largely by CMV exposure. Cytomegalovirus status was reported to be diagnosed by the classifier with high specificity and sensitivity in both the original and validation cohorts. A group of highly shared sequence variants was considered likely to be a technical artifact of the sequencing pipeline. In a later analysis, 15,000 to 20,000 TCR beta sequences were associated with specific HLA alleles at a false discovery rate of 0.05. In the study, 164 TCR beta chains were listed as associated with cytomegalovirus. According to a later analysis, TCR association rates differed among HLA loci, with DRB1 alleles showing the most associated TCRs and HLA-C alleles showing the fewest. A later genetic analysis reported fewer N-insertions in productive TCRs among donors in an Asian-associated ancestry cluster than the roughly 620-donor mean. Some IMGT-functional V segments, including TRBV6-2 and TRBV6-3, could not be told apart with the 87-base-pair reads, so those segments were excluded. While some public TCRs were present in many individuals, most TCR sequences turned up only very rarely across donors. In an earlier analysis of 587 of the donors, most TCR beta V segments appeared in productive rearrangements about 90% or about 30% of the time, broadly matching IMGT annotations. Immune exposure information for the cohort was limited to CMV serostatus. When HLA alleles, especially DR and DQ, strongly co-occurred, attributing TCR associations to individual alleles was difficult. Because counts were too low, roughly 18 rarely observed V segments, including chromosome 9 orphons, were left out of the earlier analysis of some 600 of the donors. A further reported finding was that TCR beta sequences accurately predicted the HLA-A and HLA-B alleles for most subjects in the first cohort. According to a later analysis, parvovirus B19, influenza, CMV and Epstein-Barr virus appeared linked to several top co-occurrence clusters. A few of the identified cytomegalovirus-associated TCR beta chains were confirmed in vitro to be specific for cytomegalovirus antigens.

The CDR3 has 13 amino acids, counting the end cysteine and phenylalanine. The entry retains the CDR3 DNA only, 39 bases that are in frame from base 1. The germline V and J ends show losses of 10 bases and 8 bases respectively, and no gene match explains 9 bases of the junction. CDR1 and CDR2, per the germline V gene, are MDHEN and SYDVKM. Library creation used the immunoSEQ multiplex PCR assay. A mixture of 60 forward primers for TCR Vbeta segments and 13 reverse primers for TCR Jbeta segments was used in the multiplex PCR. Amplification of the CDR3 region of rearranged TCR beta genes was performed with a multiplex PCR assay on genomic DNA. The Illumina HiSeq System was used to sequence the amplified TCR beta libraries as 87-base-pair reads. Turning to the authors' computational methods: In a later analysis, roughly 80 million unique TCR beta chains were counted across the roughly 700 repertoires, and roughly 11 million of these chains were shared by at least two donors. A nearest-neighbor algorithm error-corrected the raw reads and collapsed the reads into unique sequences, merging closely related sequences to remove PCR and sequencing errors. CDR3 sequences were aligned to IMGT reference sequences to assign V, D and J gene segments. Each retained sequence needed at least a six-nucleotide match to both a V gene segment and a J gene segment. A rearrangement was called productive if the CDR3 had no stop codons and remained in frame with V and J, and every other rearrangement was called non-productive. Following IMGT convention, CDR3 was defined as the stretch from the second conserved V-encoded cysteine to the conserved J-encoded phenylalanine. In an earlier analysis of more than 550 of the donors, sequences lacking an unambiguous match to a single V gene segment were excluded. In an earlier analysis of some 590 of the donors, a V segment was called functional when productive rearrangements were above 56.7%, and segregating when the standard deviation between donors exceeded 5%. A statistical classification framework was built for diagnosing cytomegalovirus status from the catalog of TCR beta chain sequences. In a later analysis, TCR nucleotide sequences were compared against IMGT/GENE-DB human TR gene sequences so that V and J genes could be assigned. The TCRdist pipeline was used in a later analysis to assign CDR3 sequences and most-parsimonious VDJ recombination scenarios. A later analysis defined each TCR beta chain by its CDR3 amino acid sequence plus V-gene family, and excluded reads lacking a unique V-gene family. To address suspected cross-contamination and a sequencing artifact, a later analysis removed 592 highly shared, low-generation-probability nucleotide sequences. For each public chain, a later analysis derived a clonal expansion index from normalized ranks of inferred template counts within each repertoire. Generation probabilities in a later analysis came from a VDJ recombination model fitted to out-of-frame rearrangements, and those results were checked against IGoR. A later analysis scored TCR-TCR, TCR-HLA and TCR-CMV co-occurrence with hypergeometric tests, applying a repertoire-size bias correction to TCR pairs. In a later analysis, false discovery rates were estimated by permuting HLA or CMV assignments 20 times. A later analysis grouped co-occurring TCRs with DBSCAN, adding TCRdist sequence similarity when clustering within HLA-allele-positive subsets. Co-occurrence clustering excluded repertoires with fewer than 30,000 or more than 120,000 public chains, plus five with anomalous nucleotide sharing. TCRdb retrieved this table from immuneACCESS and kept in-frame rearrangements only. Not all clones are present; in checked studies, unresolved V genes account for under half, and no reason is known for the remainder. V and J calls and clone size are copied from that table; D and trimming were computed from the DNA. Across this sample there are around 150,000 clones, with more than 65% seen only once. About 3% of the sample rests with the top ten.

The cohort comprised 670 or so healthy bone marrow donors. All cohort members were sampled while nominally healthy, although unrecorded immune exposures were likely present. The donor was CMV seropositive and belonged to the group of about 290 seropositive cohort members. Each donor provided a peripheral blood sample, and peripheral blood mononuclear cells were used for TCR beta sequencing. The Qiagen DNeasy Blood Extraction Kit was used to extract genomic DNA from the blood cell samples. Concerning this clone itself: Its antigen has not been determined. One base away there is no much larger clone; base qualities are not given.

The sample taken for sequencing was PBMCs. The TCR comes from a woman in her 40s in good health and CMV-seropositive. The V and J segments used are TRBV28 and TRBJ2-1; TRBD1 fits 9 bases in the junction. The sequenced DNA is TGTGCCACCGGGGGGACAGGGAACTATGAGCAGTTCTTC. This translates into CATGGTGNYEQFF.